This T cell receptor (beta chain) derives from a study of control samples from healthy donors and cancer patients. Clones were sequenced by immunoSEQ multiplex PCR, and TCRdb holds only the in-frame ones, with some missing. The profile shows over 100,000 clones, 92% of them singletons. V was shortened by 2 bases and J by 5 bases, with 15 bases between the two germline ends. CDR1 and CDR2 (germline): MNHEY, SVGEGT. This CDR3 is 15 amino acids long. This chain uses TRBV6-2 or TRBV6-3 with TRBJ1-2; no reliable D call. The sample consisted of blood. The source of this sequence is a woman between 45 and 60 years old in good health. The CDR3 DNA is TGTGCCAGCAGTTACCGGCGAGGGTCTAGTTATGGCTACACCTTC. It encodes CASSYRRGSSYGYTF.